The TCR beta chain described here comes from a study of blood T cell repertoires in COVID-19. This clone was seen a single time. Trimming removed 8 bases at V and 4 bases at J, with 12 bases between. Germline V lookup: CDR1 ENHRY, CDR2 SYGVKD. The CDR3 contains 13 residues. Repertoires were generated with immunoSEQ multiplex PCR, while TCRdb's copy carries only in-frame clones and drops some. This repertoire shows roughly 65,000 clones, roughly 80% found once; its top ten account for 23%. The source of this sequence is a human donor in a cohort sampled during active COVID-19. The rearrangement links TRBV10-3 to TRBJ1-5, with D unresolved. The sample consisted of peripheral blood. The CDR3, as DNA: TGTGCCATCGGTAACGCGGATAATCAGCCCCAGCATTTT. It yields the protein CAIGNADNQPQHF.